The present entry profiles one TCR beta chain with its context. As yet, its antigen is unknown. The source of the sample is a study of cytomegalovirus exposure and HLA in healthy donors. For the study at large: The 110 or so validation repertoires used a platform that matched the one used for the 550 to 800 first-cohort repertoires, as a later analysis reported.

Measured with immunoSEQ multiplex PCR; TCRdb has only the in-frame clones, and not every one. Among about 160,000 clones, approximately 81% were seen once, and the ten largest hold 10% to 13%. A roughly 120-subject validation cohort, separate from the approximately 720-subject first cohort, supplied the donors. Study-wide results and caveats: Three chains tied to CMV proved CMV antigen-specific in vitro. The study labeled 150 or so TCR beta chains cytomegalovirus-associated.

V was pared by 2 bases and J by 2 bases, with 5 bases of the junction left unmatched. Per the germline V gene, CDR1 is MNHEY and CDR2 is SVGAGI. This CDR3 spans 15 amino acids. The sequenced sample consisted of PBMCs. The TCR sequence derives from a man aged 30 to 39 in good health and CMV-seropositive. V usage is TRBV6-5 and J usage is TRBJ2-7; the match to TRBD1 covers 8 bases. CDR3 region: CASSYRTGPAYEQYF. The CDR3 coding sequence is TGTGCCAGCAGTTACAGGACAGGGCCGGCCTACGAGCAGTACTTC.